This T cell receptor (beta chain) was retrieved from a study of CD8 T cells in ankylosing spondylitis. General study results and limits: Reports say disease-linked clones showed up significantly more in matched ankylosing spondylitis synovial fluid. Among TCR beta sequences, a motif of under 10 highly homologous variants appeared characteristic of ankylosing spondylitis blood.

Quantitative 5'-RACE with molecular barcodes generated TCR beta libraries. MiXCR, run by TCRdb on the 5' RACE reads, gives a single entry per CDR3 protein. Of roughly 670,000 distinct CDR3 sequences in the sample, around 19% are singletons; the top ten hold 15% to 20%. The CDR3 totals 16 residues. With V trimmed by 5 bases and J by 4 bases, 12 bases remained unmatched. The germline V gene encodes CDR1 SGHDT and CDR2 YYEEEE. Comments on this clonotype: Its antigen remains unidentified.

The V and J genes are TRBV5-6 and TRBJ1-5, with 7 bases identical to TRBD1. The sequenced sample consisted of blood, either unsorted or a sorted T cell fraction (not recorded which). The TCR was taken from a male donor with ankylosing spondylitis. CDR3 region: CASSRRTGQVNQPQHF. The CDR3 coding sequence is TGTGCCAGCAGTCGCAGGACCGGACAGGTGAATCAGCCCCAGCATTTT.